This TCR beta chain was documented in a study of post-analysis software for immune sequencing data. This clonotype was seen repeatedly, ten times or more. Its cognate antigen is unknown. V lost 4 bases and J 1 base, leaving 5 bases between the germline ends. This CDR3 has 14 amino acids. Germline-derived CDR1 and CDR2 are LNHNV and YYDKDF (reference sequence). Findings of the study overall: Roughly five TRBV segments occurring more often in patients than controls included TRBV5-6, TRBV5-1 and TRBV20-1.

Prepared libraries of TCR beta cDNA carried unique molecular identifiers. T cells numbering roughly 1 to 11 million yielded cDNA molecules that totaled some 500,000. MiXCR, applied by TCRdb to the PCR reads, yields one record per CDR3 protein. This sample has 170,000 or so distinct CDR3 sequences; about 29% occur once, and the top ten carry approximately 1.5%. Sequencing was performed on blood. This chain joins TRBV15 and TRBJ2-6; TRBD2 might be the D (5 bases). The clonotype originates from a girl under 18 with multiple sclerosis. CDR3 region: CATSTGSGANVLTF. For the CDR3, the DNA is TGTGCCACCAGCACGGGATCTGGGGCCAACGTCCTGACTTTC. Complete variable domain (other parts from reference TRBV15 and TRBJ2-6): DAMVIQNPRYQVTQFGKPVTLSCSQTLNHNVMYWYQQKSSQAPKLLFHYYDKDFNNEADTPDNFQSRRPNTSFCFLDIRSPGLGDTAMYLCATSTGSGANVLTFGAGSRLTVL.